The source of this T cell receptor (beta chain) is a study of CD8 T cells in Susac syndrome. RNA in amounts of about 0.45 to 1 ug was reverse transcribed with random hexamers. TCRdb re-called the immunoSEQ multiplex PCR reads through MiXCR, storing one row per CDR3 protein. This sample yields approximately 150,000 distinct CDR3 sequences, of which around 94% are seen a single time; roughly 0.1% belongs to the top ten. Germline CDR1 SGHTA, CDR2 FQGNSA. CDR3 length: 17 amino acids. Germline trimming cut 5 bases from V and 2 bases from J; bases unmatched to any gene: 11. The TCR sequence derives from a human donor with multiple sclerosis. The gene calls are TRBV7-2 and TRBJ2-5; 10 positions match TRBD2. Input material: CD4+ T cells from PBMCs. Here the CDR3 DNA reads TGTGCCAGCAGCACGTGGGGGACTAGCGACATTCAAGAGACCCAGTACTTC. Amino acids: CASSTWGTSDIQETQYF.